The rows below give T cell receptor beta chains drawn from one sample of a study of technical replicates of blood from four donors. Some clones are missing from TCRdb's copy, which holds only in-frame ones; the method was immunoSEQ multiplex PCR. The table lists fewer than 85,000 clones, around 96% of them singletons, with around 0.33% in the top ten. Sequenced sample: T cells isolated from PBMCs. The receptors stem from a human donor in good health. Each CDR3 is given with its conserved first and last residue. The order of the fields is clone size, D gene, J gene, V gene, CDR3 DNA, CDR3 protein. D genes are given only for firm matches. Size values are once, few and many counts, or a class for expanded clones, and some rows have none.

-,TRBD1,TRBJ1-2,TRBV10-3,TGTGCCATCACCGGGACAGGATCCTATGGCTACACCTTC,CAITGTGSYGYTF
-,-,TRBJ2-6,TRBV29-1,TGCAGCGCCCAGACTCTCGCTCTCTCTGGGGCCAACGTCCTGACTTTC,CSAQTLALSGANVLTF
-,-,TRBJ2-3,TRBV28,TGTGCCAGCAGTTTATCCCGGACTAGCACAGATACGCAGTATTTT,CASSLSRTSTDTQYF
-,-,TRBJ2-2,TRBV6-5,TGTGCCAGCTTTAGGACTACCAACACCGGGGAGCTGTTTTTT,CASFRTTNTGELFF
-,-,TRBJ1-5,TRBV28,TGTGCCAGCAGTTTCCAGACAAGTATGATAGGGCCCCAGCATTTT,CASSFQTSMIGPQHF
-,TRBD2,TRBJ2-7,TRBV27,TGTGCCAGCAGCTTGACTAGCAGTCACGAGCAGTACTTC,CASSLTSSHEQYF
-,TRBD2,TRBJ2-3,TRBV5-4,TGTGCCAGCTTGGCCGGGCGGGAGAGGTCAGATACGCAGTATTTT,CASLAGRERSDTQYF
-,TRBD2,TRBJ2-1,TRBV12-5,TGTGCTAGTGGTCAACGAGCGGGGACCTACAATGAGCAGTTCTTC,CASGQRAGTYNEQFF
-,-,TRBJ2-1,TRBV11-2,TGTGCCAGCAGCTACGAAAGGACTGCTTACAATGAGCAGTTCTTC,CASSYERTAYNEQFF
-,TRBD2,TRBJ2-1,TRBV11-2,TGTGCCAGCAGCTTTGGGGGGGGGAATCTCGCCCGTCACAATGAGCAGTTCTTC,CASSFGGGNLARHNEQFF
once,-,TRBJ2-2,TRBV4-1,TGCGCCAGCAGCCCTCGGATCGGGAGGAACACCGGGGAGCTGTTTTTT,CASSPRIGRNTGELFF
-,-,TRBJ1-1,TRBV2,TGTGCCAGCACCCGGACAGAACTGAACACTGAAGCTTTCTTT,CASTRTELNTEAFF
-,TRBD1,TRBJ1-2,TRBV6-1,TGTGCCAGCAGTGAACAACAGGGGAACTATGGCTACACCTTC,CASSEQQGNYGYTF
once,TRBD1,TRBJ1-5,TRBV30,TGTGCCTGGGGGGACAGGACGAATCAGCCCCAGCATTTT,CAWGDRTNQPQHF
-,-,TRBJ1-2,TRBV28,TGTGCCAGCAGTTTATCCGAGTTCTATGGCTACACCTTC,CASSLSEFYGYTF
-,-,TRBJ1-5,TRBV5-6,TGTGCCAGCAGCTTGACGGATCAGCCCCAGCATTTT,CASSLTDQPQHF
-,TRBD1,TRBJ1-2,TRBV11-3,TGTGCCAGCAGCCCAGGGGGCGCGAGGGGCTACACCTTC,CASSPGGARGYTF
-,-,TRBJ2-7,TRBV27,TGTGCCAGCAGTTTAAGGAGTAATCCCTACGAGCAGTACTTC,CASSLRSNPYEQYF
-,-,TRBJ1-4,TRBV2,TGTGCCAGCAGTGAAGCGAATGAGGGACTTAATGAAAAACTGTTTTTT,CASSEANEGLNEKLFF
-,-,TRBJ1-1,TRBV18,TGTGCCAGCTCACCCTCAGACAGGATGAACACTGAAGCTTTCTTT,CASSPSDRMNTEAFF
-,TRBD2,TRBJ2-7,TRBV25-1,TGTGCCAGCAGTGAATTTGGGGGGGATCTAGCGGCCCCGTACTTC,CASSEFGGDLAAPYF
-,-,TRBJ2-2,TRBV21-1,TGTGCCAGCAGCAAGGCTAGCGGGAGGGCCGGGGAGCTGTTTTTT,CASSKASGRAGELFF
-,-,TRBJ2-1,TRBV28,TGTGCCAGCAGTTTATTAGGTTCCGACGGGAGCTCCTACAATGAGCAGTTCTTC,CASSLLGSDGSSYNEQFF
-,-,TRBJ1-5,TRBV27,TGTGCCAGCAGGCTCCGACAGGAACAGCCCCAGCATTTT,CASRLRQEQPQHF
-,TRBD1,TRBJ2-5,TRBV19,TGTGCCAGTAGTGCCCCCGGACAGGGGACGGAGACCCAGTACTTC,CASSAPGQGTETQYF
-,-,TRBJ2-1,TRBV5-5,TGTGCCAGCAGCCAAGGCTGGGGAGCGGGTTACAATGAGCAGTTCTTC,CASSQGWGAGYNEQFF
-,-,TRBJ1-3,TRBV29-1,TGCAGCGCTAGGACAGACATAACTTCTGGAAACACCATATATTTT,CSARTDITSGNTIYF
-,TRBD1,TRBJ1-1,TRBV4-1,TGCGCCAGCAGCCAAGATTTTGCAGGCAGGGGGAAAGAAGCTTTCTTT,CASSQDFAGRGKEAFF
-,-,TRBJ1-1,TRBV19,TGTGCCAGTAGGGACATAGACCGGAACACTGAAGCTTTCTTT,CASRDIDRNTEAFF
-,TRBD1,TRBJ1-1,TRBV20-1,TGCAGTGCGAGTGGGACAGGTTCCCCTTTCTTT,CSASGTGSPFF
-,-,TRBJ2-7,TRBV27,TGTGCCAGCAGCCTTGGGCAGGGCCACGAGCAGTACTTC,CASSLGQGHEQYF
-,-,TRBJ2-1,TRBV5-6,TGTGCCAGCAGCCCCGAAGGAGACAGACCGCCCTACTATGAGCAGTTCTTC,CASSPEGDRPPYYEQFF
-,-,TRBJ1-1,TRBV6-5,TGTGCCAGCAGTCAGTCCGCTTACACTGAAGCTTTCTTT,CASSQSAYTEAFF
once,TRBD1,TRBJ1-6,TRBV5-1,TGCGCCAGCAGATCAGGGGGCGAATCACCCCTCCACTTT,CASRSGGESPLHF
-,TRBD1,TRBJ1-2,TRBV19,TGTGCCAGTAGTTCCTGGGGACAGAACTATGGCTACACCTTC,CASSSWGQNYGYTF
-,TRBD2,TRBJ2-5,TRBV10-2,TGCGCCAGCAGACTAGCGGGAGGGGTGGAGACCCAGTACTTC,CASRLAGGVETQYF
few,TRBD1,TRBJ1-1,TRBV4-1,TGCGCCAGCAGCCAACCCTACAGACAGGGGGTCACTGAAGCTTTCTTT,CASSQPYRQGVTEAFF
once,TRBD2,TRBJ2-7,TRBV2,TGTGCCGGACGGACTAGCGGGCACTTC,CAGRTSGHF
-,-,TRBJ1-3,TRBV7-9,TGTGCCAGCAGCAACTCGATCTCTGGAAACACCATATATTTT,CASSNSISGNTIYF
-,-,TRBJ2-6,TRBV2,TGTGCCAGCAGTGGTTACTCTGGGGCCAACGTCCTGACTTTC,CASSGYSGANVLTF
once,-,TRBJ1-4,TRBV6-1,TGTGCCAGCAGTGACGGCGGGTATGCGGGACTGTTTTTT,CASSDGGYAGLFF
-,-,TRBJ2-7,TRBV7-8,TGTGCCAGCAGCTCCACCCGTGCAGGGGCGGCCGAGCAGTACTTC,CASSSTRAGAAEQYF
-,TRBD2,TRBJ2-2,TRBV2,TGTGCCAGCAGTGAAGGGCGGGAGTCCGGGGAGCTGTTTTTT,CASSEGRESGELFF
-,TRBD2,TRBJ2-1,TRBV29-1,TGCAGCGTCCAGGGACTAGCGGGAGAGAATGAGCAGTTCTTC,CSVQGLAGENEQFF
once,-,TRBJ2-2,TRBV6-5,TGTGCCAGCAGTGTCAGCGGGGAGCTGTTTTTT,CASSVSGELFF
-,-,TRBJ2-4,TRBV5-1,TGCGCCAGCAGCTTGGAGGGCCTAGCTGGCAAAAACATTCAGTACTTC,CASSLEGLAGKNIQYF
-,-,TRBJ1-4,TRBV10-3,TGTGCCATCAGTGAGAAGGGGCAACCTAATGAAAAACTGTTTTTT,CAISEKGQPNEKLFF
-,-,TRBJ2-3,TRBV27,TGTGCCAGCAGTTTTCAGGGGACAGATACGCAGTATTTT,CASSFQGTDTQYF
-,TRBD1,TRBJ1-5,TRBV7-2,TGTGCCAGCAGCCCGCGAACAGGGGATCAGCCCCAGCATTTT,CASSPRTGDQPQHF
-,TRBD2,TRBJ2-7,TRBV7-2,TGTGCCAGCAGCTTTTGGGGGAGGGCATACGAGCAGTACTTC,CASSFWGRAYEQYF
-,-,TRBJ2-1,TRBV9,TGTGCCAGCAGCGTAGGAGGGGAGGCCGACGATGAGCAGTTCTTC,CASSVGGEADDEQFF
-,-,TRBJ1-1,TRBV28,TGTGCCAGCAGTTTCTTGGGGGGTGAAGCTTTCTTT,CASSFLGGEAFF
-,TRBD2,TRBJ2-1,TRBV5-8,TGTGCCAGCAGCTTGGGTATAGCGGGTTACAATGAGCAGTTCTTC,CASSLGIAGYNEQFF
-,-,TRBJ1-1,TRBV28,TGTGCCAAGGAATTCTCAGGTTACGGTGAAGCTTTCTTT,CAKEFSGYGEAFF
-,TRBD2,TRBJ2-5,TRBV6-6,TGTGCCAGCACCCAAGCGGGAATAGAGACCCAGTACTTC,CASTQAGIETQYF
-,TRBD1,TRBJ1-2,TRBV2,TGTGCCAGCAGTGAGGACAGGGAGCTTAACTATGGCTACACCTTC,CASSEDRELNYGYTF
-,TRBD2,TRBJ2-1,TRBV5-4,TGTGCCAGCAGCTTGGCTCTAGCGGGAGTAAGGGAGCAGTTCTTC,CASSLALAGVREQFF
-,TRBD2,TRBJ2-7,TRBV13,TGTGCCAGCAGCTTAGCGGGCGGGGGATCCTACGAGCAGTACTTC,CASSLAGGGSYEQYF
-,-,TRBJ1-1,TRBV6-6,TGTGCCAGCAGTTCTACAGGGTTCTCTGAAGCTTTCTTT,CASSSTGFSEAFF
-,-,TRBJ1-1,TRBV5-1,TGCGCCAGCTACTTGAGGCCAGAGAACACTGAAGCTTTCTTT,CASYLRPENTEAFF